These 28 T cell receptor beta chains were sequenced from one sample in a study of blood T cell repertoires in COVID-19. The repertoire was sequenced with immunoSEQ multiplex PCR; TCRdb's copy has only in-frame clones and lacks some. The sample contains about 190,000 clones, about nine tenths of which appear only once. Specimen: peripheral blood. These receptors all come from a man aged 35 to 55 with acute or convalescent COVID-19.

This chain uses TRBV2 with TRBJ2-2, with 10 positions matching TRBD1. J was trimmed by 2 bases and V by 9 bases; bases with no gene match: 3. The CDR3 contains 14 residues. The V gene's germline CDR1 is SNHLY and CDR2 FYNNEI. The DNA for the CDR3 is TGTGCCAGAAGACAGGGGGCTAACACCGGGGAGCTGTTTTTT. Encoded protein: CARRQGANTGELFF.

The CDR3 reads CASSLEAGGPLDEQYF. The CDR3 DNA reads as TGTGCCAGCAGCTTAGAGGCGGGGGGCCCCCTGGACGAGCAGTACTTC. The chain is built from TRBV13 and TRBJ2-7; TRBD2 agrees at 8 bases. Per the germline V gene, CDR1 is PRHDT and CDR2 is FYEKMQ (reference sequence). Trimming took 1 base from V and 5 from J; bases not matched to a gene: 10. The CDR3 length is 16 residues. Complete variable domain (other parts from reference TRBV13 and TRBJ2-7): AAGVIQSPRHLIKEKRETATLKCYPIPRHDTVYWYQQGPGQDPQFLISFYEKMQSDKGSIPDRFSAQQFSDYHSELNMSSLELGDSALYFCASSLEAGGPLDEQYFGPGTRLTVT.

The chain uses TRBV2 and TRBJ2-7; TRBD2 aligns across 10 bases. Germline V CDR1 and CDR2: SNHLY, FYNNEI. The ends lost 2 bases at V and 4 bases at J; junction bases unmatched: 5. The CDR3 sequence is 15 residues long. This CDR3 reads CASSEMASGGYEQYF. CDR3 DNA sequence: TGTGCCAGCAGTGAAATGGCTAGCGGGGGATACGAGCAGTACTTC.

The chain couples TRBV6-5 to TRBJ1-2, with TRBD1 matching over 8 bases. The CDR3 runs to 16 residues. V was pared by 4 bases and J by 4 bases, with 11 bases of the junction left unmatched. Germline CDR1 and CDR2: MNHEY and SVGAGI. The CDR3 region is CASSCGQGGRCYGYTF. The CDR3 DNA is TGTGCCAGCAGTTGCGGACAGGGCGGTAGATGCTATGGCTACACCTTC.

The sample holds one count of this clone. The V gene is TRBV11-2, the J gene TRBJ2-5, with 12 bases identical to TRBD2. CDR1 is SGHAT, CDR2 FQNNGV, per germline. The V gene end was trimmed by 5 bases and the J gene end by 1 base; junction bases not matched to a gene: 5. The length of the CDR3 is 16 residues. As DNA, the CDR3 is TGTGCCAGCAGCCTAACTAGCGGGGGGTTCCAAGAGACCCAGTACTTC. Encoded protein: CASSLTSGGFQETQYF.

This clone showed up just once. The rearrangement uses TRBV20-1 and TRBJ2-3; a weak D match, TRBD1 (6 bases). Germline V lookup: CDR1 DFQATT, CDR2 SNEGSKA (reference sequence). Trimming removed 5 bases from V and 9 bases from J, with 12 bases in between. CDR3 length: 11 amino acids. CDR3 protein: CSAGRGDTQYF. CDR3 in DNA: TGCAGTGCTGGCAGGGGTGACACGCAGTATTTT.

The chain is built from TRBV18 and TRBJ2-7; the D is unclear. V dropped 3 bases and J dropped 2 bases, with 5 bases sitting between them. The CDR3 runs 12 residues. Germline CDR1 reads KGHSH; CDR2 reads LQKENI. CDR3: CASSPSTYEQYF. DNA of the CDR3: TGTGCCAGCTCACCGTCCACCTACGAGCAGTACTTC.

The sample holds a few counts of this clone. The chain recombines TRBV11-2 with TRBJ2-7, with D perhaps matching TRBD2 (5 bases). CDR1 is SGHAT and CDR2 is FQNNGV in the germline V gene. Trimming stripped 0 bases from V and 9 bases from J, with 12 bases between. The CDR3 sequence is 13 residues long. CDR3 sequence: CASSLEVTTRQYF. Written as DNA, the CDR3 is TGTGCCAGCAGCTTAGAAGTGACTACGAGGCAGTACTTC.

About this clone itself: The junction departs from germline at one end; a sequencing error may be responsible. CDR3 sequence: CASSYVGQENFSFF. The CDR3 DNA follows: TGTGCCAGCAGTTACGTTGGACAGGAGAACTTCTCCTTCTTC. The V call is TRBV6-6, the J call TRBJ1-2; 7 nucleotides match TRBD1. Looked up from germline, CDR1 is MNHNY and CDR2 is SVGAGI (reference sequence). This CDR3 is built from 14 residues.

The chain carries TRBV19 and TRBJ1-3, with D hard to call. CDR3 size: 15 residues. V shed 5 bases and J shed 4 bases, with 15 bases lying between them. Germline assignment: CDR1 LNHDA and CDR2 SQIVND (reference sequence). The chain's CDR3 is CASSGLEGIGNTIYF. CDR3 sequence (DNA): TGTGCCAGTAGTGGCCTCGAGGGAATCGGAAACACCATATATTTT.

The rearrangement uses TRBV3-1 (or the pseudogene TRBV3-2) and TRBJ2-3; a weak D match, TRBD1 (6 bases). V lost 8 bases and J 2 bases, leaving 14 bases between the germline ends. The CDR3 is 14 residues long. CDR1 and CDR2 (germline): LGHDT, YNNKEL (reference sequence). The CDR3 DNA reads TGTGCCAGCCCTCCGCCAGGGGTCACAGATACGCAGTATTTT. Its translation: CASPPPGVTDTQYF.

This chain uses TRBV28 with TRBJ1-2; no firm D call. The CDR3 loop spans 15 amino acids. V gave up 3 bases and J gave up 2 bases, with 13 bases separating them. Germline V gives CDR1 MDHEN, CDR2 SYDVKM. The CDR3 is CASSFPDGLNYGYTF. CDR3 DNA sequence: TGTGCCAGCAGTTTCCCTGATGGCCTCAACTATGGCTACACCTTC.

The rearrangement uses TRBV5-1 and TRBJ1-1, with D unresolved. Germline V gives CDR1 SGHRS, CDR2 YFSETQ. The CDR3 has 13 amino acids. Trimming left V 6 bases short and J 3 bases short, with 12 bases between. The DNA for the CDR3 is TGCGCCAGCAAAGGCAGGAAAGACACTGAAGCTTTCTTT. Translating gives CASKGRKDTEAFF.

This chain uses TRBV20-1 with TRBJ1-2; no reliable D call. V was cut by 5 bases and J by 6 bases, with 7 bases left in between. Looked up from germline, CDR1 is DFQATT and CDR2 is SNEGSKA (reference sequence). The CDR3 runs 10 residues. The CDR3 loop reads CSARPDGYTF. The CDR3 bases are TGCAGTGCTCGTCCGGATGGCTACACCTTC.

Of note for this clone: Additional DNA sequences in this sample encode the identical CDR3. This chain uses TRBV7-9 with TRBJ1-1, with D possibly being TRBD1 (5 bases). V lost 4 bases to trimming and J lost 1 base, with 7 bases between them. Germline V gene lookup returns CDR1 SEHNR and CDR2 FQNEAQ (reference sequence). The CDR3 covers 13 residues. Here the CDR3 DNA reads TGTGCCAGCAGCTCTACAGGGAACACTGAAGCTTTCTTT. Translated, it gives CASSSTGNTEAFF.

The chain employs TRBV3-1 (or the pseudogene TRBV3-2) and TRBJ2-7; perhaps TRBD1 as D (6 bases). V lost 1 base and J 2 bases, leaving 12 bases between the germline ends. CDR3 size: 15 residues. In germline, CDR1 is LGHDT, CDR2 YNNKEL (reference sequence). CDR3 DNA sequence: TGTGCCAGCAGCCAAGGGGCAGGGGTGACCTACGAGCAGTACTTC. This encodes CASSQGAGVTYEQYF.

The CDR3 DNA follows: TGTGCCACCAGCAGAGCTGCTGGACTTCTGAACACTGAAGCTTTCTTT. Protein product: CATSRAAGLLNTEAFF. The chain couples TRBV15 to TRBJ1-1; D remains ambiguous. CDR1 and CDR2 (germline): LNHNV, YYDKDF (reference sequence). This CDR3 spans 16 amino acids. V lost 1 base and J lost 0, with 12 bases in between. The full variable domain, its missing parts supplied by reference TRBV15 and TRBJ1-1, is DAMVIQNPRYQVTQFGKPVTLSCSQTLNHNVMYWYQQKSSQAPKLLFHYYDKDFNNEADTPDNFQSRRPNTSFCFLDIRSPGLGDTAMYLCATSRAAGLLNTEAFFGQGTRLTVV.

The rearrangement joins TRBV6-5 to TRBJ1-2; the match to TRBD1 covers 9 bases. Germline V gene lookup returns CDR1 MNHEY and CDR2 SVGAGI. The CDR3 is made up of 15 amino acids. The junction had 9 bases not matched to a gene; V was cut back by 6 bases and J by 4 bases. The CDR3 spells CASSLDTGGPYGYTF. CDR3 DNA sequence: TGTGCCAGCAGCCTAGATACAGGGGGCCCCTATGGCTACACCTTC.

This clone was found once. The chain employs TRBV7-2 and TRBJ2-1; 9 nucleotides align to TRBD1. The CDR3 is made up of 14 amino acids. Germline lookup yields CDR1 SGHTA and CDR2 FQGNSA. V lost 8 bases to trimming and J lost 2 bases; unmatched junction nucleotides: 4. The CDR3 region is CASLRDRAYNEQFF. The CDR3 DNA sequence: TGTGCCAGCCTCCGGGACAGGGCCTACAATGAGCAGTTCTTC.

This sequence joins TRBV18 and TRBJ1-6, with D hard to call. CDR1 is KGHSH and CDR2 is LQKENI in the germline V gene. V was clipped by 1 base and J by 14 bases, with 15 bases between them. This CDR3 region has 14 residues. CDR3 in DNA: TGTGCCAGCTCACCACTACCCACCTCGTCTACCCTCCACTTT. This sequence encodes CASSPLPTSSTLHF.

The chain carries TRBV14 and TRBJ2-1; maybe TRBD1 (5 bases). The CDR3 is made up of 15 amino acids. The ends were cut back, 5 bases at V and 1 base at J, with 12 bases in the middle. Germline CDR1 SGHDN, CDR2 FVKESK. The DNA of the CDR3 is TGTGCCAGCAGCAAGGGGCGCTGGTCCTACAATGAGCAGTTCTTC. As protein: CASSKGRWSYNEQFF.

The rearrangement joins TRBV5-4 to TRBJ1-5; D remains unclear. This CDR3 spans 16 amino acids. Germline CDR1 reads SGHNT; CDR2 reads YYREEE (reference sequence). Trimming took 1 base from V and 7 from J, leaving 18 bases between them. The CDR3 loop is CASSLYGMGGEQPQHF. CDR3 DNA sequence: TGTGCCAGCAGCTTGTACGGAATGGGAGGTGAGCAGCCCCAGCATTTT. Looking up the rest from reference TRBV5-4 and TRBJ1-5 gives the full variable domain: ETGVTQSPTHLIKTRGQQVTLRCSSQSGHNTVSWYQQALGQGPQFIFQYYREEENGRGNFPPRFSGLQFPNYSSELNVNALELDDSALYLCASSLYGMGGEQPQHFGDGTRLSIL.

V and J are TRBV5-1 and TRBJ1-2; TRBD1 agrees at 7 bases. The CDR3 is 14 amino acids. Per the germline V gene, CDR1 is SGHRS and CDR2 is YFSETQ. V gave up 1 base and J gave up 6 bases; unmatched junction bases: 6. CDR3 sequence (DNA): TGCGCCAGCAGCTTGATCCCCGGGACAGATGGCTACACCTTC. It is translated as CASSLIPGTDGYTF.

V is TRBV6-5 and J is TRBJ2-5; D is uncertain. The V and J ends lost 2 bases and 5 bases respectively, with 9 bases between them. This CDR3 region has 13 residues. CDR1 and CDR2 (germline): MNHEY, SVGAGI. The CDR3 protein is CASSYGPWETQYF. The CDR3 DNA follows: TGTGCCAGCAGTTACGGCCCATGGGAGACCCAGTACTTC.

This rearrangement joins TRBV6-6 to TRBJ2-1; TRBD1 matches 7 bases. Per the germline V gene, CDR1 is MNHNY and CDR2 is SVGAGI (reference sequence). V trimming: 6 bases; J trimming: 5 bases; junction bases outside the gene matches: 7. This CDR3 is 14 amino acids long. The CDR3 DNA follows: TGTGCCAGCAGGGGACGGCAGGGGGACAATGAGCAGTTCTTC. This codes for CASRGRQGDNEQFF.

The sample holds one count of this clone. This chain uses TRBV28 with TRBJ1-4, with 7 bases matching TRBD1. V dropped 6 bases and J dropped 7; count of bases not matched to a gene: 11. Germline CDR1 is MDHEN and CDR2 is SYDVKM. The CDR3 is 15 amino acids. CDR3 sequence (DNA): TGTGCCAGCAGACCCACGACAGGGAGGATTGAAAAACTGTTTTTT. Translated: CASRPTTGRIEKLFF. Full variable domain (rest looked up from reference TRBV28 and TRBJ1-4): DVKVTQSSRYLVKRTGEKVFLECVQDMDHENMFWYRQDPGLGLRLIYFSYDVKMKEKGDIPEGYSVSREKKERFSLILESASTNQTSMYLCASRPTTGRIEKLFFGSGTQLSVL.

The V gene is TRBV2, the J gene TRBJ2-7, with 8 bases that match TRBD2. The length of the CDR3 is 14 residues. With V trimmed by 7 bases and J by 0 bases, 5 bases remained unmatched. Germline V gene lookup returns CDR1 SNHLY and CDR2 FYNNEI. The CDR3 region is CASNGGESSYEQYF. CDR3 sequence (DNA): TGTGCCAGCAACGGGGGGGAGAGCTCCTACGAGCAGTACTTC.

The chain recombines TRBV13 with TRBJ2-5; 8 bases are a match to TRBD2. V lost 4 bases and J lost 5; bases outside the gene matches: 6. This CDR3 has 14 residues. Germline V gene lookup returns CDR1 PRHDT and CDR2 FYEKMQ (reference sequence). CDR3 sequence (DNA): TGTGCCAGCAGCTCATTAGCGGGGCGGGAGACCCAGTACTTC. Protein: CASSSLAGRETQYF.